A selection of T cell receptor beta chains follows, all from one sample in a study of sequential checkpoint blockade in melanoma. Generated by immunoSEQ multiplex PCR, the TCRdb table keeps only in-frame clones and is missing some. The data contain some 32,000 clones, roughly 84% of them singletons. Sequenced here: CD8+ T cells sorted from blood (inferred from file names), sampled from a patient given nivolumab and ipilimumab in sequence. Source of these receptors: a human donor with melanoma. The CDR3 runs from the conserved cysteine through the conserved F or W. The order of the fields is D gene, V gene, J gene, CDR3 protein. D genes are given only for firm matches.

d_gene: .; v_gene: TRBV9; j_gene: TRBJ2-7; CDR3aa: CASSQTPGYEQYF
d_gene: TRBD1; v_gene: TRBV7-8; j_gene: TRBJ2-7; CDR3aa: CASSLRTGSSYEQYF
d_gene: TRBD2; v_gene: TRBV7-3; j_gene: TRBJ2-1; CDR3aa: CASSLTASGRHQFF
d_gene: .; v_gene: TRBV6-5; j_gene: TRBJ2-3; CDR3aa: CASSYSEDGGSDTQYF
d_gene: .; v_gene: TRBV7-2; j_gene: TRBJ2-7; CDR3aa: CASSWGGPYEQYF
d_gene: TRBD1; v_gene: TRBV6-5; j_gene: TRBJ1-5; CDR3aa: CASSQGQEGNQPQHF
d_gene: TRBD1; v_gene: TRBV27; j_gene: TRBJ2-7; CDR3aa: CASSPGTVYEQYF
d_gene: .; v_gene: TRBV19; j_gene: TRBJ2-1; CDR3aa: CASSMFEASSYNEQFF
d_gene: .; v_gene: TRBV19; j_gene: TRBJ2-7; CDR3aa: CASSIWLASSYEQYF
d_gene: TRBD2; v_gene: TRBV29-1; j_gene: TRBJ2-1; CDR3aa: CSAVQRGSYNEQFF
d_gene: .; v_gene: TRBV29-1; j_gene: TRBJ2-7; CDR3aa: CSVREYEQYF
d_gene: TRBD1; v_gene: TRBV19; j_gene: TRBJ2-7; CDR3aa: CASSSGQVRHEQYF
d_gene: .; v_gene: TRBV10-1; j_gene: TRBJ2-7; CDR3aa: CASSTGNYEQYF
d_gene: TRBD1; v_gene: TRBV2; j_gene: TRBJ2-7; CDR3aa: CASRGGQGLLGYEQYF
d_gene: TRBD1; v_gene: TRBV27; j_gene: TRBJ2-7; CDR3aa: CASSFYRGADEQYF
d_gene: .; v_gene: TRBV19; j_gene: TRBJ2-1; CDR3aa: CASSMTLASYNEQFF
d_gene: .; v_gene: TRBV11-2; j_gene: TRBJ2-7; CDR3aa: CASSLMGAGSIDEQYF
d_gene: .; v_gene: TRBV14; j_gene: TRBJ2-7; CDR3aa: CASSPPGSYEQYF
d_gene: .; v_gene: TRBV29-1; j_gene: .; CDR3aa: CSATDTYEQYF
d_gene: .; v_gene: TRBV14; j_gene: TRBJ2-7; CDR3aa: CASSQGKGYRPYEQYF
d_gene: .; v_gene: TRBV27; j_gene: TRBJ1-2; CDR3aa: CASSLSHPATNYGYTF
d_gene: .; v_gene: TRBV4-3; j_gene: TRBJ2-7; CDR3aa: CASSQYQSNEQYF
d_gene: TRBD1; v_gene: TRBV5-5; j_gene: TRBJ2-7; CDR3aa: CASSLERGHSYEQYF
d_gene: .; v_gene: TRBV2; j_gene: TRBJ2-1; CDR3aa: CASSVGSSYNEQFF
d_gene: TRBD2; v_gene: TRBV30; j_gene: TRBJ2-1; CDR3aa: CAWIGLAGFRYEQFF
d_gene: .; v_gene: TRBV7-9; j_gene: TRBJ1-5; CDR3aa: CASSLPGQPQHF
d_gene: .; v_gene: TRBV4-3; j_gene: TRBJ2-7; CDR3aa: CASSQDWGDEQYF
d_gene: TRBD2; v_gene: TRBV7-9; j_gene: TRBJ2-1; CDR3aa: CASSRLAGGNEQFF
d_gene: .; v_gene: TRBV27; j_gene: TRBJ1-1; CDR3aa: CASSPTYGNTEAFF
d_gene: .; v_gene: TRBV12-5; j_gene: TRBJ2-7; CDR3aa: CASGTTATTYEQYF
d_gene: TRBD1; v_gene: TRBV5-6; j_gene: TRBJ2-7; CDR3aa: CASSRGQVTYEQYF
d_gene: .; v_gene: TRBV5-4; j_gene: TRBJ2-1; CDR3aa: CASSLPYNEQFF
d_gene: TRBD2; v_gene: TRBV2; j_gene: TRBJ2-5; CDR3aa: CASSEAGRGETQYF